This T cell receptor beta chain was documented in a study of blood T cell repertoires in COVID-19. Study-level information: Samples taken during acute and convalescent COVID-19 were collected in the United States, Italy and Spain. Sample material is recorded as cDNA or gDNA derived from T cells, B-cell-depleted T cells, or PBMCs.

Per the original data handling: Estimation of nucleated cell counts relied on the amplification of reference gene primers. Libraries were prepared by immunoSEQ multiplex PCR; TCRdb keeps only in-frame clonotypes and omits some of them. For V, J and clone size, that table is used; D and trimming come from the DNA. The table has under 250,000 clones, about 86% seen once; the top ten hold 7% to 10%. The CDR3 consists of 17 residues. V was pared by 2 bases and J by 4 bases, with 11 bases of the junction left unmatched. CDR1 MDHEN and CDR2 SYDVKM come from the germline V gene. The V gene is TRBV28, the J gene TRBJ1-5, with TRBD1 matching over 7 bases. Sequenced material: peripheral blood. The sequence derives from a woman aged 50 to 60 with acute or convalescent COVID-19. The CDR3 DNA reads TGTGCCAGCAGTTTAAGCTCTCAGACAGGGATGAATCAGCCCCAGCATTTT. This codes for CASSLSSQTGMNQPQHF.